This T cell receptor beta chain was recovered during a study of regulatory T cells in long-lasting Graves disease. The time point denotes: persistent/refractory GD, antithyroid drugs over 5 years with positive TRAb. Following extraction of RNA from PBMCs, that RNA was used to make the TCR library. Per American Thyroid Association guidelines, Graves' disease was diagnosed. Building the TCR beta libraries relied on iRepertoire HTBI primers, and CDR3 regions underwent Arm-PCR. MiXCR, applied by TCRdb to the multiplex PCR reads, yields one record per CDR3 protein. This sample has around 460,000 distinct CDR3 sequences, with 20% to 25% found just once. This clonotype has just a few counts. The target antigen is unknown. Germline-derived CDR1 and CDR2 are SGHRS and YFSETQ. The CDR3 is 15 residues long. Trimming cost V 2 bases and J 15 bases; bases outside gene matches: 14. Regarding the study as a whole: Newly diagnosed Graves' patients exceeded persistent ones in TCR diversity. Researchers examined only peripheral blood and not thyroid tissue. Persistent disease favored TRBV28, TRBJ1-2 and TRBJ2-5.

The material sequenced was peripheral blood mononuclear cells (PBMCs), taken when the disease was refractory, from a patient treated with antithyroid drugs. The sequence was collected from a female donor with Graves disease. The chain has TRBV5-1 and TRBJ1-6; 7 nucleotides agree with TRBD1. The DNA for the CDR3 is TGCGCCAGCAGCTTCGTGACAGGGCCCCAGAGAGTCCTCCACTTT. This translates into CASSFVTGPQRVLHF.